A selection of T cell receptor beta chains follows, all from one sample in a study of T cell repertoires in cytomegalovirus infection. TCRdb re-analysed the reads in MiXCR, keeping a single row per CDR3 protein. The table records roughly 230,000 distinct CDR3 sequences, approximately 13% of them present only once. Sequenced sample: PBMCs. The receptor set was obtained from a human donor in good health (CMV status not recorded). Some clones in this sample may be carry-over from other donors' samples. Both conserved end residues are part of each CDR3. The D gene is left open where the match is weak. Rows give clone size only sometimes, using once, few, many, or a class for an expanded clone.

DNA: TGCGCCAGCAGGGTCGTCCAGGGGAGTAATGAAAAACTGTTTTTT; CDR3: CASRVVQGSNEKLFF; D: NA; J: TRBJ1-4; V: TRBV5-1; size: few
DNA: TGCGCCAGCAGCCAAGATGGACAGGGAAATTACAATGAGCAGTTCTTC; CDR3: CASSQDGQGNYNEQFF; D: TRBD1; J: TRBJ2-1; V: TRBV4-3; size: NA
DNA: TGTGCCAGCAGTGAATTCAGAGATGAGCAGTTCTTC; CDR3: CASSEFRDEQFF; D: NA; J: TRBJ2-1; V: TRBV25-1; size: many
DNA: TGTGCCAGCAGCCCGGACAGGGTCTCTGGGGCCAACGTCCTGACTTTC; CDR3: CASSPDRVSGANVLTF; D: TRBD1; J: TRBJ2-6; V: TRBV7-2; size: many
DNA: TGTGCCAGCAGTCGGGCAGGTGGGGCGGAAGAGACCCAGTACTTC; CDR3: CASSRAGGAEETQYF; D: NA; J: TRBJ2-5; V: TRBV2; size: few
DNA: TGTGCCTGGAGTGTAAGGGGAACGAACGAGCAGTACTTC; CDR3: CAWSVRGTNEQYF; D: NA; J: TRBJ2-7; V: TRBV30; size: few
DNA: TGTGCCAGCAGCCCCCATCGGGGGGGCGGGTCGGCCGAGCAGTACTTC; CDR3: CASSPHRGGGSAEQYF; D: TRBD2; J: TRBJ2-7; V: TRBV7-9; size: few
DNA: TGCGCCAGCAGCCCTAGCGGGGACACTGAAGCTTTCTTT; CDR3: CASSPSGDTEAFF; D: NA; J: TRBJ1-1; V: TRBV4-1; size: many
DNA: TGTGCCAGCAGCCAAGAAGTCGTTTCGGAGACCCAGTACTTC; CDR3: CASSQEVVSETQYF; D: NA; J: TRBJ2-5; V: TRBV4-2; size: NA
DNA: TGTGCCAGCAGCTTAGCCAGGGGGGCTGAAGCTTTCTTT; CDR3: CASSLARGAEAFF; D: TRBD1; J: TRBJ1-1; V: TRBV7-9; size: many
DNA: TGTGCCAGCAGCTTAGACGGAGAAAGTTACGAGCAGTACTTC; CDR3: CASSLDGESYEQYF; D: NA; J: TRBJ2-7; V: TRBV7-2; size: many
DNA: TGTGCCAGCAGGATAACAGGGGGCCGGTTAAGCACTGAAGCTTTCTTT; CDR3: CASRITGGRLSTEAFF; D: TRBD1; J: TRBJ1-1; V: TRBV28; size: many
DNA: TGTGCCAGCAGTCCCGGGGACATTAACTATGGCTACACCTTC; CDR3: CASSPGDINYGYTF; D: NA; J: TRBJ1-2; V: TRBV28; size: NA
DNA: TGTGCCAGTAGCGGGACTAGCGGGAGAGGGATAGATACGCAGTATTTT; CDR3: CASSGTSGRGIDTQYF; D: TRBD2; J: TRBJ2-3; V: TRBV19; size: few
DNA: TGTGCCAGCAGTTTCGAGGGTAGCGGGAGGAGGAATGAGCAGTTCTTC; CDR3: CASSFEGSGRRNEQFF; D: TRBD2; J: TRBJ2-1; V: TRBV12-3/TRBV12-4; size: NA
DNA: TGTGCCAGCAGTTACCCCACGTCTTCGTATCAAGAGACCCAGTACTTC; CDR3: CASSYPTSSYQETQYF; D: NA; J: TRBJ2-5; V: TRBV6-2/TRBV6-3; size: many
DNA: TGTGCCAGCAGCTTAGCCTTCGCATCCTACGAGCAGTACTTC; CDR3: CASSLAFASYEQYF; D: NA; J: TRBJ2-7; V: TRBV7-2; size: many
DNA: TGCAGTGCTCCCGACCCTAGCGGGAGGGCCTACGAGCAGTACTTC; CDR3: CSAPDPSGRAYEQYF; D: TRBD2; J: TRBJ2-7; V: TRBV20-1; size: few
DNA: TGTGCCAGCACTTCCGAGTGGACCCAGTACTTC; CDR3: CASTSEWTQYF; D: NA; J: TRBJ2-5; V: TRBV6-2/TRBV6-3; size: NA
DNA: TGTGCCAGCAGCACAGGGGGTAAAGATACGCAGTATTTT; CDR3: CASSTGGKDTQYF; D: TRBD1; J: TRBJ2-3; V: TRBV7-3; size: many
DNA: TGCAGCGTTGCTTGGGGAGACAATGAGCAGTTCTTC; CDR3: CSVAWGDNEQFF; D: NA; J: TRBJ2-1; V: TRBV29-1; size: NA
DNA: TGTGCCAGTAGCACAGGACAGGCCTCACCCCTCCACTTT; CDR3: CASSTGQASPLHF; D: TRBD1; J: TRBJ1-6; V: TRBV19; size: many
DNA: TGTGCCAGTAGGAAAGGGGGTACTGAAGCTTTCTTT; CDR3: CASRKGGTEAFF; D: NA; J: TRBJ1-1; V: TRBV19; size: many
DNA: TGTGCCAGCAGCTTGGGGACAGGGCTGGGCACTGAAGCTTTCTTT; CDR3: CASSLGTGLGTEAFF; D: TRBD1; J: TRBJ1-1; V: TRBV7-2; size: many
DNA: TGTGCCAGCAGTCCAGGACAGAAATATGGCTACACCTTC; CDR3: CASSPGQKYGYTF; D: NA; J: TRBJ1-2; V: TRBV12-3/TRBV12-4; size: NA
DNA: TGTGCCAGCAGTTCCGAGGGGACCTATACTAATTCACCCCTCCACTTT; CDR3: CASSSEGTYTNSPLHF; D: NA; J: TRBJ1-6; V: TRBV6-5; size: NA
DNA: TGTGCCAGCAGTTACTCCCGGGGGGCGGGAGGTACCTACGAGCAGTACTTC; CDR3: CASSYSRGAGGTYEQYF; D: TRBD2; J: TRBJ2-7; V: TRBV6-6; size: many
DNA: TGTGCCAGCAGTCGTCTGGCACAGCCAGAAGCAACGCAGTATTTT; CDR3: CASSRLAQPEATQYF; D: NA; J: TRBJ2-3; V: TRBV12-3/TRBV12-4; size: few
DNA: TGCGCCAGCAGCCAAGACCCAGCGAACACTGAAGCTTTCTTT; CDR3: CASSQDPANTEAFF; D: NA; J: TRBJ1-1; V: TRBV4-3; size: once
DNA: TGTGCCAGCAGTGTGGACGAGAGCTCCTACAATGAGCAGTTCTTC; CDR3: CASSVDESSYNEQFF; D: NA; J: TRBJ2-1; V: TRBV6-4; size: few
DNA: TGTGCCAGCAGCTTAGCAGGGGGACTACAGACAGATACGCAGTATTTT; CDR3: CASSLAGGLQTDTQYF; D: NA; J: TRBJ2-3; V: TRBV7-9; size: many
DNA: TGTGCCAGCAGTACCCTAACAGGGCGGGAGGAAAAACTGTTTTTT; CDR3: CASSTLTGREEKLFF; D: NA; J: TRBJ1-4; V: TRBV28; size: NA
DNA: TGTGCCAGCAGCTCAGCAGGGGGCCCTAACTATGGCTACACCTTC; CDR3: CASSSAGGPNYGYTF; D: TRBD1; J: TRBJ1-2; V: TRBV7-2; size: many